This is a list of T cell receptor beta chains from one sample in a study of cytomegalovirus exposure and HLA in healthy donors. Generated by immunoSEQ multiplex PCR, the TCRdb table keeps only in-frame clones and is missing some. The sample shows about 180,000 clones, more than 60% of them seen only once. Sequenced material: PBMCs. The receptors derive from a man aged 18 to 30 in good health and CMV-seronegative. The CDR3 runs from the conserved cysteine through the conserved F or W. D genes are given only for firm matches. Only part of the rows carry a size: once, few, many, or a class if the clone is expanded.

DNA: TGTGCCAGCAGCTTAGGGATAGCAACCGAGCAGTACTTC; CDR3: CASSLGIATEQYF; D: -; size: -; V: TRBV7-2; J: TRBJ2-7
DNA: TGTGCCTGGACGCGCGTCACTGAAGCTTTCTTT; CDR3: CAWTRVTEAFF; D: -; size: -; V: TRBV30; J: TRBJ1-1
DNA: TGTGCCAGCAGCCTGAGAATTAACACTGAAGCTTTCTTT; CDR3: CASSLRINTEAFF; D: -; size: -; V: TRBV7-8; J: TRBJ1-1
DNA: TGTGCCAGCAGCACCGGACTAGCGGGAGGGCCTTCCTACAATGAGCAGTTCTTC; CDR3: CASSTGLAGGPSYNEQFF; D: TRBD2; size: -; V: TRBV5-4; J: TRBJ2-1
DNA: TGTGCCATCAGTTTAGCGGGGGATAGGACAGATACGCAGTATTTT; CDR3: CAISLAGDRTDTQYF; D: TRBD2; size: -; V: TRBV10-3; J: TRBJ2-3
DNA: TGTGCCAGCAGCGTCGGACTAGCGGGAGGAGAGCAGTACTTC; CDR3: CASSVGLAGGEQYF; D: TRBD2; size: -; V: TRBV14; J: TRBJ2-7
DNA: TGTGCCAGCAGTGCCCAGGTTACCCACGAGCAGTACTTC; CDR3: CASSAQVTHEQYF; D: -; size: few; V: TRBV2; J: TRBJ2-7
DNA: TGTGCCAGTAACAAAGGCGGGACAGGGGGCAGGGGAGGCTACACCTTC; CDR3: CASNKGGTGGRGGYTF; D: TRBD1; size: -; V: TRBV19; J: TRBJ1-2
DNA: TGTGCCAGCAGCGAATCGGGTAAAGAGACCCAGTACTTC; CDR3: CASSESGKETQYF; D: -; size: -; V: TRBV2; J: TRBJ2-5
DNA: TGTGCCAGCAGTTACACAGGTAGCTCTGGAAACACCATATATTTT; CDR3: CASSYTGSSGNTIYF; D: -; size: -; V: TRBV28; J: TRBJ1-3
DNA: TGTGCCAGTAGTATAGGAATGCGAGGGTTAAATGAGCAGTTCTTC; CDR3: CASSIGMRGLNEQFF; D: -; size: few; V: TRBV19; J: TRBJ2-1
DNA: TGTGCCAGCAGCTCCTCTCTTTACTATGGCTACACCTTC; CDR3: CASSSSLYYGYTF; D: -; size: -; V: TRBV7-9; J: TRBJ1-2
DNA: TGTGCCAGCAGTACCCCTGGCGGCCCCACAGATACGCAGTATTTT; CDR3: CASSTPGGPTDTQYF; D: -; size: few; V: TRBV6-6; J: TRBJ2-3
DNA: TGTGCCAGTAGTATAGGAGGGAGAGGGGGCTTACATCAGCCCCAGCATTTT; CDR3: CASSIGGRGGLHQPQHF; D: TRBD1; size: -; V: TRBV19; J: TRBJ1-5
DNA: TGTGCCAGCAACTACTTTCCCGGGACAGAAGACGAGCAGTACTTC; CDR3: CASNYFPGTEDEQYF; D: TRBD1; size: -; V: TRBV2; J: TRBJ2-7
DNA: TGCGCCAGCAGCCACGCCGGGACAGGCGTCTACGAGCAGTACTTC; CDR3: CASSHAGTGVYEQYF; D: TRBD1; size: -; V: TRBV4-1; J: TRBJ2-7
DNA: TGTGCCAGCAGTTACGGACAGCACTATGGCTACACCTTC; CDR3: CASSYGQHYGYTF; D: -; size: -; V: TRBV6-5; J: TRBJ1-2
DNA: TGTGCCAGCAGCCGACTACTATGGAACACCGGGGAGCTGTTTTTT; CDR3: CASSRLLWNTGELFF; D: -; size: -; V: TRBV11-2; J: TRBJ2-2
DNA: TGTGCCAGCAGTGAAGCGCTTAGCGGGGGGCGGGGGACGCAGTATTTT; CDR3: CASSEALSGGRGTQYF; D: TRBD2; size: -; V: TRBV2; J: TRBJ2-3
DNA: TGCGCCAGCAGCCAAGAGTTCGGGACTAGCGGGTACAATGAGCAGTTCTTC; CDR3: CASSQEFGTSGYNEQFF; D: TRBD2; size: -; V: TRBV4-3; J: TRBJ2-1
DNA: TGTGGGGGGGAGAACACTGAAGCTTTCTTT; CDR3: CGGENTEAFF; D: -; size: -; V: TRBV2; J: TRBJ1-1
DNA: TGTGCCAGCAGATCTCGCACAGATACGCAGTATTTT; CDR3: CASRSRTDTQYF; D: -; size: -; V: TRBV7-9; J: TRBJ2-3
DNA: TGCGGGGAGAGGTTTTACAATGAGCAGTTCTTC; CDR3: CGERFYNEQFF; D: -; size: -; V: TRBV20-1; J: TRBJ2-1
DNA: TGTGCCAGCAGGCGTACCGGGGTTGCAGATACGCAGTATTTT; CDR3: CASRRTGVADTQYF; D: -; size: -; V: TRBV7-2; J: TRBJ2-3
DNA: TGTGCCAGCAGGGAGCTGGGGCGGGGGAGAAGGGAGACCCAGTACTTC; CDR3: CASRELGRGRRETQYF; D: TRBD2; size: -; V: TRBV2; J: TRBJ2-5
DNA: TGCGCCAGCAGCCGCCACCCGGGACAGAACTATGGCTACACCTTC; CDR3: CASSRHPGQNYGYTF; D: TRBD1; size: -; V: TRBV4-3; J: TRBJ1-2
DNA: TGCGCCAGCAGGGGGGAACTAGCCGGCGCAGATACGCAGTATTTT; CDR3: CASRGELAGADTQYF; D: -; size: -; V: TRBV10-2; J: TRBJ2-3
DNA: TGTGCCAGCAGCCAGCCGGACAGGGGGTTATACGAGCAGTACTTC; CDR3: CASSQPDRGLYEQYF; D: TRBD1; size: -; V: TRBV4-2; J: TRBJ2-7
DNA: TGTGCCAGCCGACAGCCTAATTCACCCCTCCACTTT; CDR3: CASRQPNSPLHF; D: -; size: -; V: TRBV7-8; J: TRBJ1-6
DNA: TGCAGCGTTGGGTCCGGGACTAGCGGGAGCAGCAATGAGCAGTTCTTC; CDR3: CSVGSGTSGSSNEQFF; D: TRBD2; size: few; V: TRBV29-1; J: TRBJ2-1
DNA: TGTGCCTGGAGTGTACACACCGGGACAGGGATGATGGAGCAGTACTTC; CDR3: CAWSVHTGTGMMEQYF; D: TRBD1; size: -; V: TRBV30; J: TRBJ2-7
DNA: TGTGCCAGCAGCTTAGGACAGGGAGCAAACATTCAGTACTTC; CDR3: CASSLGQGANIQYF; D: TRBD1; size: -; V: TRBV7-2; J: TRBJ2-4
DNA: TGTGCCAGCAACAGGGAAAGCAATCAGCCCCAGCATTTT; CDR3: CASNRESNQPQHF; D: -; size: -; V: TRBV6-1; J: TRBJ1-5
DNA: TGTGCCAGCAGCTTTACTAGCGGTGCCTACGAGCAGTACTTC; CDR3: CASSFTSGAYEQYF; D: TRBD2; size: -; V: TRBV7-2; J: TRBJ2-7
DNA: TGTGCCAGCAGCCCCTCAGGGGGCTCCTACGAGCAGTACTTC; CDR3: CASSPSGGSYEQYF; D: TRBD1; size: -; V: TRBV27; J: TRBJ2-7
DNA: TGCGCCAGCAGCCCCCCCGGGACAGTCCTGGAGCAGTACTTC; CDR3: CASSPPGTVLEQYF; D: TRBD1; size: -; V: TRBV5-1; J: TRBJ2-7
DNA: TGTGCCAGCAGTTACGTGGCGCGGACTAGCACAGATACGCAGTATTTT; CDR3: CASSYVARTSTDTQYF; D: -; size: -; V: TRBV6-5; J: TRBJ2-3
DNA: TGTGCCAGCAGCGGAAACGACAGGGGTCGATACTACACAGATACGCAGTATTTT; CDR3: CASSGNDRGRYYTDTQYF; D: TRBD1; size: -; V: TRBV5-6; J: TRBJ2-3
DNA: TGTGCCAGCAGCTCCTCGACAGGAATCTACGAGCAGTACTTC; CDR3: CASSSSTGIYEQYF; D: -; size: -; V: TRBV7-9; J: TRBJ2-7
DNA: TGTGCCAGCAGCCCAGGGGGAGGCAATCAGCCCCAGCATTTT; CDR3: CASSPGGGNQPQHF; D: TRBD1; size: -; V: TRBV6-1; J: TRBJ1-5
DNA: TGTGCCAGCAGCTCGTGGGGCGGGGGTAAATTCTACGAGCAGTACTTC; CDR3: CASSSWGGGKFYEQYF; D: TRBD2; size: -; V: TRBV11-3; J: TRBJ2-7
DNA: TGTGCCAGCAGCTTACGGACGGGACTAGGAGCCTACGAGCAGTACTTC; CDR3: CASSLRTGLGAYEQYF; D: TRBD2; size: few; V: TRBV11-2; J: TRBJ2-7
DNA: TGTGCCAGCAGTGGGCGGACAGGGCTTCTTTACACTGAAGCTTTCTTT; CDR3: CASSGRTGLLYTEAFF; D: TRBD1; size: -; V: TRBV6-1; J: TRBJ1-1
DNA: TGCGCCAGCAGCCAAGCGAAGAGATCCTATGGCTACACCTTC; CDR3: CASSQAKRSYGYTF; D: -; size: -; V: TRBV4-1; J: TRBJ1-2
DNA: TGTGCCAGCAGTTACAGGGGCTCTGGCACAGATACGCAGTATTTT; CDR3: CASSYRGSGTDTQYF; D: -; size: -; V: TRBV6-6; J: TRBJ2-3
DNA: TGTGCCAGCAGCATTAGGACAGGGGGCATAGGGAAAGAGGGGGAGCAGTACTTC; CDR3: CASSIRTGGIGKEGEQYF; D: TRBD1; size: -; V: TRBV5-6; J: TRBJ2-7
DNA: TGTGCCAGCAGCTTAGTTAACGGGCTAGCGGGAGGTGGTTTT; CDR3: CASSLVNGLAGGGF; D: TRBD2; size: -; V: TRBV7-9; J: TRBJ2-3
DNA: TGTGCCAGTAGCGGGGGCAACGGGGGTGAGCAGTTCTTC; CDR3: CASSGGNGGEQFF; D: TRBD2; size: -; V: TRBV6-6; J: TRBJ2-1
DNA: TGTGCCAGCAGCTTACGAGGACAGGGGGGCTTCGACCAGTACCCGACCAACTATGGCTACACCTTC; CDR3: CASSLRGQGGFDQYPTNYGYTF; D: TRBD1; size: -; V: TRBV7-8; J: TRBJ1-2
DNA: TGTGCCAGCAGTTCTACCTCGGGACAGGGGTTATACGAGCAGTACTTC; CDR3: CASSSTSGQGLYEQYF; D: TRBD1; size: -; V: TRBV6-5; J: TRBJ2-7
DNA: TGTGCCACCGCCCGGGACAGAAACACCGGGGAGCTGTTTTTT; CDR3: CATARDRNTGELFF; D: TRBD1; size: -; V: TRBV15; J: TRBJ2-2
DNA: TGTGCCAGCAGCCTGCAGGGGCGGCACGAGCAGTACTTC; CDR3: CASSLQGRHEQYF; D: -; size: few; V: TRBV5-4; J: TRBJ2-7
DNA: TGTGCCAGTAGTCCATGGACAGGGGTTAAGGAAAAACTGTTTTTT; CDR3: CASSPWTGVKEKLFF; D: TRBD1; size: -; V: TRBV19; J: TRBJ1-4
DNA: TGTGCCAGCAGCCCAGATGGACAGGGCTGGGAGACCCAGTACTTC; CDR3: CASSPDGQGWETQYF; D: TRBD1; size: -; V: TRBV9; J: TRBJ2-5
DNA: TGTGCCAGCAGCTTTCTTGGGGCTTCTGGAAACACCATATATTTT; CDR3: CASSFLGASGNTIYF; D: -; size: -; V: TRBV5-4; J: TRBJ1-3